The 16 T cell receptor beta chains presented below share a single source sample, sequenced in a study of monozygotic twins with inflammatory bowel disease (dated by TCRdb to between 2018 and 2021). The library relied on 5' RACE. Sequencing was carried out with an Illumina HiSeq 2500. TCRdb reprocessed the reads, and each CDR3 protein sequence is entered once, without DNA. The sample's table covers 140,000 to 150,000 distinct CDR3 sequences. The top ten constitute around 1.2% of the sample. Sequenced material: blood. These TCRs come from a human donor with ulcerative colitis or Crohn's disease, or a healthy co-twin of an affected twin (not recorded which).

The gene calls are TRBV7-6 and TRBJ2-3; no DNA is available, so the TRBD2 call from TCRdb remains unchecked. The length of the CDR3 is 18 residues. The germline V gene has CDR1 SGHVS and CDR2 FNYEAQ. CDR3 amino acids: CASSLRSGGLAGTDTQYF.

The CDR3 here is CASSRGPAYEQYF. The rearrangement uses TRBV7-2 and TRBJ2-7. Germline V gives CDR1 SGHTA, CDR2 FQGNSA. The CDR3 length is 13 residues.

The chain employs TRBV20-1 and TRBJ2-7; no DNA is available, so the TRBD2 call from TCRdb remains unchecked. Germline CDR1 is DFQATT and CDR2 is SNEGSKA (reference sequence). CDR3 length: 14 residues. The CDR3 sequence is CSAPLAGGLFEQYF.

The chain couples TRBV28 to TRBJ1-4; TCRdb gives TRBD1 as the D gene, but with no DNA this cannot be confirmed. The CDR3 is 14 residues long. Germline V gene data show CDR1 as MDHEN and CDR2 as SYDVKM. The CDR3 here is CASSRTGGEEKLFF.

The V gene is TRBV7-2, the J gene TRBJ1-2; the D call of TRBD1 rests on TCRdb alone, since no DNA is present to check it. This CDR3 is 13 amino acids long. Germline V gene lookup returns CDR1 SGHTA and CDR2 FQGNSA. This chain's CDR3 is CASSLESGGGYTF.

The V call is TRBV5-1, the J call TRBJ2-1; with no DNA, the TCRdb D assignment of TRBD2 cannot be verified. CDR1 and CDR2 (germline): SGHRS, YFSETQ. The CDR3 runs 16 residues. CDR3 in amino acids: CASSFGATSGPNEQFF.

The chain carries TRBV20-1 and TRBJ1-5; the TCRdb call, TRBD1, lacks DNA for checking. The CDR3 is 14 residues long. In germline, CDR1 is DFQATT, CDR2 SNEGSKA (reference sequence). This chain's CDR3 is CSAQRQGINQPQHF.

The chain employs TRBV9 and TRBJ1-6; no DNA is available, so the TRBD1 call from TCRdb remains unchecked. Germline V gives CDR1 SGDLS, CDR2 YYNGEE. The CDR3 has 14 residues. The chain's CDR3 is CASSVGDVNSPLHF.

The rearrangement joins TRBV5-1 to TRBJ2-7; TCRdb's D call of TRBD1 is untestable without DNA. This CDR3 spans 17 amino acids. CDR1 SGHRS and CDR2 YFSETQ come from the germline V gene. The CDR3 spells CASSLEGQTQWGYEQYF.

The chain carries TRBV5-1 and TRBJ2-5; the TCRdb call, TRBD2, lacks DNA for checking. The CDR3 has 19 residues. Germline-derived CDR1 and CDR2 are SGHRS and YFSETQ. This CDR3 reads CASSLEAGLAGGRKETQYF.

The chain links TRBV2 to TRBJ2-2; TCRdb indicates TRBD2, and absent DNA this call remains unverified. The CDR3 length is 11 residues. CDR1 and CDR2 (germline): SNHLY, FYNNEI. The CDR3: CASGGTGELFF.

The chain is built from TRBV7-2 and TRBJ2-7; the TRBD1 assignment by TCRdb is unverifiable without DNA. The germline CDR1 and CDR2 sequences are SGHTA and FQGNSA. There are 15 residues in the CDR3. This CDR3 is CASSLARQDFYEQYF.

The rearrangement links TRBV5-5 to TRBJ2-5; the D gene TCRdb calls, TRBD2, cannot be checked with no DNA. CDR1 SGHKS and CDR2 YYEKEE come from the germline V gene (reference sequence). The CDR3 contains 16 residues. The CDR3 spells CASSFRVAGLQETQYF.

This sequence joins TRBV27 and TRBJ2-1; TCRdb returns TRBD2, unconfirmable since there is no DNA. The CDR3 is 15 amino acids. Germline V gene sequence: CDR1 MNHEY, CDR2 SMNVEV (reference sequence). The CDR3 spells CASSLTSGIYNEQLF.

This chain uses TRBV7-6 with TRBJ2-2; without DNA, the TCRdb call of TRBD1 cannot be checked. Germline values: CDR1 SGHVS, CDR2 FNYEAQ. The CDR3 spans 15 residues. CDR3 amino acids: CASSLGVTPTGELFF.

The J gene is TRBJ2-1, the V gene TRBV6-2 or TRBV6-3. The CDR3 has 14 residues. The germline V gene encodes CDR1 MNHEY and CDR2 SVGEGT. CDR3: CASSYPSSYNEQFF.